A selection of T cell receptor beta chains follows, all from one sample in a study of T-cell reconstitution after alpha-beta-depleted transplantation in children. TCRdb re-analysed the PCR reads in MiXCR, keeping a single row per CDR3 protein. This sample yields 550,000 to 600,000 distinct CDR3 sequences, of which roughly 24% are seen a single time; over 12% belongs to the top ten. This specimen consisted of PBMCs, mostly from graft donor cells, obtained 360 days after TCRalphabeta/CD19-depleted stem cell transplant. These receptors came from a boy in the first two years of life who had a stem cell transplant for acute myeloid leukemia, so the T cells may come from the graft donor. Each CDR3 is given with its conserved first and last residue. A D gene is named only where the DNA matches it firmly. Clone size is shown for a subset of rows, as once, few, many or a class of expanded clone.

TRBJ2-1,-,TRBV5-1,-,TGCGCCAGCACCAACAGGAATGAGCAGTTCTTC,CASTNRNEQFF
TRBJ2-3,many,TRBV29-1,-,TGCAGCGTTGAAGGACGGGCCACAGATACGCAGTATTTT,CSVEGRATDTQYF
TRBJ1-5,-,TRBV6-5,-,TGTGCCAGCAGTTTCCTCTCGGGGGATAGCAATCAGCCCCAGCATTTT,CASSFLSGDSNQPQHF
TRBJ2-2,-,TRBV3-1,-,TGTGCCAGCAGTAGGATCGGCACCGGGGAGCTGTTTTTT,CASSRIGTGELFF
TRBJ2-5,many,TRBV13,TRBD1,TGTGCCAGCAGCCTGGAAGGACAGGCCGGGACCCAGTACTTC,CASSLEGQAGTQYF
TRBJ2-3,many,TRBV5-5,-,TGTGCCAGCAGCTTGAAGCTCTCGATCACAGATACGCAGTATTTT,CASSLKLSITDTQYF
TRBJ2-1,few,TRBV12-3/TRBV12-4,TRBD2,TGTGCCAGCACTTCCCGGGGGGTATACTACAATGAGCAGTTCTTC,CASTSRGVYYNEQFF
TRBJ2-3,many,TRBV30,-,TGTGCCTGGAGTGTACGAAGGGTGAGCACAGATACGCAGTATTTT,CAWSVRRVSTDTQYF
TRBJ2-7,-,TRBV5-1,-,TGCGCCAGCACTTTAGGGGGTTTCTCCTACGAGCAGTACTTC,CASTLGGFSYEQYF
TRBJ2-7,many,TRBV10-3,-,TGTGCCATCAGTGAGTCGAGACAGGCTACCTACGAGCAGTACTTC,CAISESRQATYEQYF
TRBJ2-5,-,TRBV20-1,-,TGCAGTGCTGCCCGCGAGAGGGGGGAGACCCAGTACTTC,CSAARERGETQYF
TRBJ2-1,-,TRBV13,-,TGTGCCAGCAGCTTATCGGTAACTACAGGGAGCTCCTACAATGAGCAGTTCTTC,CASSLSVTTGSSYNEQFF
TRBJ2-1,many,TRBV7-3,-,TGTGCCAGCAGCTTAAGGGGGGCGAGCTCCTACAATGAGCAGTTCTTC,CASSLRGASSYNEQFF
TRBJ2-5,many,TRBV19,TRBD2,TGTGCCAGTAGTATAGCGGGGGGGCAGGAGACCCAGTACTTC,CASSIAGGQETQYF
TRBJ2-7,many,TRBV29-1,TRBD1,TGCAGCGTTGAAGATCCGACAGGGGGAATGAGCGAGCAGTACTTC,CSVEDPTGGMSEQYF
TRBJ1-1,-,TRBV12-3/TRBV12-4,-,TGTGCCAGCAGTTTAGGGGTTCTTTGGGTGAACACTGAAGCTTTCTTT,CASSLGVLWVNTEAFF
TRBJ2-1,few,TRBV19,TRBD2,TGTGCCAGTAGAATTAGCGGGGATTACAATGAGCAGTTCTTC,CASRISGDYNEQFF
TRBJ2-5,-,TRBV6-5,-,TGTGCCAGCAGTTATTTACGGGGGGCAGTGGAGACCCAGTACTTC,CASSYLRGAVETQYF
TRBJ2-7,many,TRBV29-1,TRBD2,TGCAGCGTACGACTAGCGGTAAGCTCCTACGAGCAGTACTTC,CSVRLAVSSYEQYF
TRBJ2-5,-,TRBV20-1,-,TGCAGTGCTATGTTATCGCCAACGCAAGAAGAGACCCAGTACTTC,CSAMLSPTQEETQYF
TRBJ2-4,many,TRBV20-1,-,TGCAGTGCTAAAGGGGGGCCCACCAAAAACATTCAGTACTTC,CSAKGGPTKNIQYF
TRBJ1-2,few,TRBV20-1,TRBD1,TGCAGTGCTAGCGGATCGACAGGGGGAGACGGCTACACCTTC,CSASGSTGGDGYTF
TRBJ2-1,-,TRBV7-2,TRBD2,TGTGCCAGCAGCTTCCTCGGGGGGTACAATGAGCAGTTCTTC,CASSFLGGYNEQFF
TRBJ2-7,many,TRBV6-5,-,TGTGCCAGCAGTTACTTTACAGGAGCCTACGAGCAGTACTTC,CASSYFTGAYEQYF
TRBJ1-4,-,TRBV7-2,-,TGTGCCAGCAGCCGCGGAGGACCTACTGGAAAACTGTTTTTT,CASSRGGPTGKLFF
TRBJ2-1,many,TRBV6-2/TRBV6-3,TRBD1,TGTGCCAGCAGCGGACAGGATGATGAGCAGTTCTTC,CASSGQDDEQFF
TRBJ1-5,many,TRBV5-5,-,TGTGCCAGCAGTAGGGACTACAATCAGCCCCAGCATTTT,CASSRDYNQPQHF
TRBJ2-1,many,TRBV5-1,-,TGCGCCAGCAGCTTGAGGGAGAGGGGGTACAATGAGCAGTTCTTC,CASSLRERGYNEQFF
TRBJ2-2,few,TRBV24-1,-,TGTGCCACCAGTGATTCCTGGACAGTCGGCACCGGGGAGCTGTTTTTT,CATSDSWTVGTGELFF
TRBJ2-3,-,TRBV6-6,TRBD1,TGTGCCAGCAGTCGACAGGGGGCAGATACGCAGTATTTT,CASSRQGADTQYF
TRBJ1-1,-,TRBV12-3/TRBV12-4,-,TGTGCCAGCAGTTTCGCGCGCAGGAACACTGAAGCTTTCTTT,CASSFARRNTEAFF
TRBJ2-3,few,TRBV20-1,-,TGCAGTGCTACATTCGGGGCGAGCACAGATACGCAGTATTTT,CSATFGASTDTQYF
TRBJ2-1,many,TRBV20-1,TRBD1,TGCAGTGGGGACAGGTACAATGAGCAGTTCTTC,CSGDRYNEQFF
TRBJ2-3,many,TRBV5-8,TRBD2,TGTGCCAGCAGCCCCAAGGGACTACACGACACAGATACGCAGTATTTT,CASSPKGLHDTDTQYF
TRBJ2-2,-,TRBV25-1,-,TGTGCCAGCAGTGAATACAAGGAGGCCGGGGAGCTGTTTTTT,CASSEYKEAGELFF
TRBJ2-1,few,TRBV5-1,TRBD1,TGCGCCAGCAGCCAGCGGGACAGGGCCTACAATGAGCAGTTCTTC,CASSQRDRAYNEQFF
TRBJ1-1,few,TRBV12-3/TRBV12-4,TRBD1,TGTGCCAGCCGGGACAGCCCTATGAACACTGAAGCTTTCTTT,CASRDSPMNTEAFF